This T cell receptor (beta chain) stems from a study of follicular helper T cells after annual influenza vaccination. Time point noted: 2014-2015 season, 7 days after vaccination. Using immunoSEQ multiplex PCR, the repertoire was profiled, and TCRdb retains in-frame clones only, with some absent. The sample has some 10,000 clones; 80% to 90% are singletons. Sequencing used CXCR5- memory CD4+ T cells sorted from blood, obtained 7 days after influenza vaccination. This clonotype originated in an adult who received the influenza vaccine.

CDR3 residues: CASSQPPGHYTSSYNSPLHF. The DNA of the CDR3 is TGCGCCAGCAGCCAACCCCCCGGACATTATACCAGCTCCTATAATTCACCCCTCCACTTT. V gene TRBV4-1 combines with J gene TRBJ1-6; D possibly corresponds to TRBD1 (5 bases). Trimming removed 2 bases from V and 0 bases from J, with 20 bases in between. CDR1 and CDR2 from the germline V gene are MGHRA and YSYEKL. The CDR3 extends over 20 amino acids.